This passage covers 6 T cell receptor beta chains from one sample sequenced in a study of beta chain features in type 1 diabetes. Study-level results: When Type 1 diabetes patients were examined, their TCRB CDR3s proved moderately but significantly shorter in all four CD4+ subsets.

Of the isolated RNA, all was reverse transcribed, and so the sequenced material was expressed TCRB transcripts. Assay: immunoSEQ multiplex PCR; the TCRdb copy retains only in-frame clones and omits some. Of 150,000 to 190,000 clones listed, about 9.3% were seen once; the top ten hold more than 0.45%. The antigens of these receptors remain unknown. Sample: central memory CD4+ T cells from blood. All receptors come from a man aged 25-40 years with type 1 diabetes.

The V call is TRBV5-6, the J call TRBJ1-1; 9 positions agree with TRBD1. The CDR3 sequence is 15 residues long. Unmatched junction bases numbered 4, after V lost 3 bases and J lost 1 base. Germline V gives CDR1 SGHDT, CDR2 YYEEEE. CDR3 region: CASSSADRGNTEAFF. The DNA of the CDR3 is TGTGCCAGCAGCTCCGCGGACAGGGGGAACACTGAAGCTTTCTTT. Filled out from reference TRBV5-6 and TRBJ1-1, the complete variable domain reads DAGVTQSPTHLIKTRGQQVTLRCSPKSGHDTVSWYQQALGQGPQFIFQYYEEEERQRGNFPDRFSGHQFPNYSSELNVNALLLGDSALYLCASSSADRGNTEAFFGQGTRLTVV.

This clone occurred a few times. This sequence joins TRBV23-1 and TRBJ1-4, with D perhaps TRBD1 (6 bases). TRBV23-1 is marked as an open reading frame, function uncertain. This CDR3 has 16 amino acids. Trimming removed 4 bases at V and 8 bases at J, with 20 bases between. CDR3: CASSPAGGGGAEKLFF. In DNA, the CDR3 is TGCGCCAGCAGTCCAGCCGGAGGTGGGGGGGCGGAAAAACTGTTTTTT.

This clone turned up a few times. The chain combines TRBV28 with TRBJ2-1; 7 bases align to TRBD2. The V and J ends lost 5 bases and 0 bases, in that order; junction bases with no gene match: 7. The CDR3 contains 16 residues. Germline V gene lookup returns CDR1 MDHEN and CDR2 SYDVKM. CDR3 DNA: TGTGCCAGCAGTGATGGGGACTACCGCTCCTACAATGAGCAGTTCTTC. Translated, it gives CASSDGDYRSYNEQFF.

The chain joins TRBV7-9 to TRBJ2-3; 8 bases align to TRBD2. The CDR3 runs to 15 residues. Germline lookup yields CDR1 SEHNR and CDR2 FQNEAQ (reference sequence). The V segment lost 2 bases and the J segment 4 bases; nucleotides outside the gene matches: 5. CDR3 amino acids: CASSLKAGEADTQYF. For the CDR3, the DNA is TGTGCCAGCAGCTTAAAAGCGGGAGAAGCAGATACGCAGTATTTT.

The sample holds many counts of this clone. The chain links TRBV7-9 to TRBJ2-4, with 8 bases lining up with TRBD2. Per germline, CDR1 SEHNR and CDR2 FQNEAQ (reference sequence). The CDR3 is 13 amino acids. With V trimmed by 5 bases and J by 9 bases, 6 bases remained unmatched. CDR3 coding DNA: TGTGCCAGCAGCAGTAGCGGGACGGGCATTCAGTACTTC. This codes for CASSSSGTGIQYF.

The gene calls are TRBV6-5 and TRBJ2-3; 11 bases are a match to TRBD2. Germline V gives CDR1 MNHEY, CDR2 SVGAGI. CDR3 length equals 14 residues. With 11 bases clipped from V and 8 bases from J, the junction kept 12 bases outside the gene matches. In DNA, the CDR3 is TGTGCCGTTCTACTAGCGGGAGCGCAGGGTACGCAGTATTTT. It translates to CAVLLAGAQGTQYF.